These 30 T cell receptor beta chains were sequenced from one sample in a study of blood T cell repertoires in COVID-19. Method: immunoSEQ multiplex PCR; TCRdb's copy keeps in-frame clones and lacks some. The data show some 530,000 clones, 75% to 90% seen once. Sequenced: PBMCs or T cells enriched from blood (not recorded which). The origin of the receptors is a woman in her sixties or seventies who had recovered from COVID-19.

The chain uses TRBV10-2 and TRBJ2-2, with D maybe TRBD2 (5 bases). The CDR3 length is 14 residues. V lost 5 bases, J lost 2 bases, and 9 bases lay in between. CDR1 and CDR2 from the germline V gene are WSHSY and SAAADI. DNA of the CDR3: TGCGCCAGCAGTCCGGGATTTAACACCGGGGAGCTGTTTTTT. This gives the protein CASSPGFNTGELFF.

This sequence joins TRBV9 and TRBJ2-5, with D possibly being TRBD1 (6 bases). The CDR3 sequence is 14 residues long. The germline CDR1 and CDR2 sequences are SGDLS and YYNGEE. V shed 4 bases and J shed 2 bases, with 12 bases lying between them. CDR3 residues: CASSRDIRQETQYF. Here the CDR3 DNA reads TGTGCCAGCAGCCGGGACATCCGACAAGAGACCCAGTACTTC. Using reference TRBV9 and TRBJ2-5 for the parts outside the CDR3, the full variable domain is DSGVTQTPKHLITATGQRVTLRCSPRSGDLSVYWYQQSLDQGLQFLIQYYNGEERAKGNILERFSAQQFPDLHSELNLSSLELGDSALYFCASSRDIRQETQYFGPGTRLLVL.

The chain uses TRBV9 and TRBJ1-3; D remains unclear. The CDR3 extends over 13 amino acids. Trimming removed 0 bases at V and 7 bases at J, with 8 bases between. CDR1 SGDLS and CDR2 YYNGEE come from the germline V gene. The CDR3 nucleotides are TGTGCCAGCAGCGTAGGCGGTGGGAACACCATATATTTT. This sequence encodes CASSVGGGNTIYF. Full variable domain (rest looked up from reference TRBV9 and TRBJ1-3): DSGVTQTPKHLITATGQRVTLRCSPRSGDLSVYWYQQSLDQGLQFLIQYYNGEERAKGNILERFSAQQFPDLHSELNLSSLELGDSALYFCASSVGGGNTIYFGEGSWLTVV.

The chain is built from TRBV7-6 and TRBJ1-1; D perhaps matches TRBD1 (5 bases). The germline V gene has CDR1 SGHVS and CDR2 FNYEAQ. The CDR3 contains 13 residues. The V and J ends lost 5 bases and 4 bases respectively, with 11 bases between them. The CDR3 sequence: CASSLQVSTEAFF. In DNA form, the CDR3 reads TGTGCCAGCAGCCTACAGGTCTCCACTGAAGCTTTCTTT.

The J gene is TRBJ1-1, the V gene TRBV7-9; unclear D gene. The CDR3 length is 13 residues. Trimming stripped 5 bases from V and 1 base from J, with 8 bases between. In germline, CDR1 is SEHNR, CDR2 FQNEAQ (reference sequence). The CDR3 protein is CASSREANTEAFF. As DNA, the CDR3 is TGTGCCAGCAGCCGGGAGGCGAACACTGAAGCTTTCTTT.

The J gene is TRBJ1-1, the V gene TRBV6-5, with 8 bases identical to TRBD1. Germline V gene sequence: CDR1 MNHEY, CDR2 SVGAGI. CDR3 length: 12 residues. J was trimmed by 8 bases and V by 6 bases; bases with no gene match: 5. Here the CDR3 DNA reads TGTGCCAGCAGGTTCGACAGGGGAGAAGCTTTCTTT. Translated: CASRFDRGEAFF.

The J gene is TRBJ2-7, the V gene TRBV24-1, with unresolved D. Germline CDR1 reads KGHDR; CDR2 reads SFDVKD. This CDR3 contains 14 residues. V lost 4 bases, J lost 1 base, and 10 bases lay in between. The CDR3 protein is CATSDPGPSYEQYF. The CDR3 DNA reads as TGTGCCACCAGTGACCCAGGCCCTTCCTACGAGCAGTACTTC.

The CDR3 bases are TGCGCCAGCAGCCCTGGACTAGGAGATACGCAGTATTTT. This gives the protein CASSPGLGDTQYF. The chain carries TRBV5-1 and TRBJ2-3; 7 bases map to TRBD2. The CDR3 sequence is 13 residues long. Losses at the gene ends were 4 bases for V and 5 bases for J; bases not matched to a gene: 4. Germline CDR1 SGHRS, CDR2 YFSETQ.

CDR3 in amino acids: CASRPTAAGNSPLHF. The DNA for the CDR3 is TGTGCCAGCAGACCCACAGCGGCGGGGAATTCACCCCTCCACTTT. The gene calls are TRBV6-5 and TRBJ1-6, with D uncertain. This CDR3 comprises 15 residues. Germline values: CDR1 MNHEY, CDR2 SVGAGI. With 6 bases removed from V and 7 bases from J, the gap between germline ends came to 16 bases.

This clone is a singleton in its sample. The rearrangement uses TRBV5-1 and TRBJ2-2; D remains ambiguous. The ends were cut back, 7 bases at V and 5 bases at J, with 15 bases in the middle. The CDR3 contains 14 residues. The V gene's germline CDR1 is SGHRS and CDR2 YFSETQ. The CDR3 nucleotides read TGCGCCAGCCACTCCGTCTCACAGACCGGGGAGCTGTTTTTT. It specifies CASHSVSQTGELFF.

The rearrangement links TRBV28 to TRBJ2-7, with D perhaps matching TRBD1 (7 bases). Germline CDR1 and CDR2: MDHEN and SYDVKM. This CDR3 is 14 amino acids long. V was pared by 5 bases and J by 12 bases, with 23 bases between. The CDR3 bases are TGTGCCAGCAGTACCACACCGGGACAGAGGGAGGTGTACGTC. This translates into CASSTTPGQREVYV.

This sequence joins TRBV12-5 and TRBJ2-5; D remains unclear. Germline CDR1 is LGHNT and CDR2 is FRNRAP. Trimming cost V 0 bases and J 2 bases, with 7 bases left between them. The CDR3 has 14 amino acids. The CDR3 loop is CASGLVNSQETQYF. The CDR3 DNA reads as TGTGCTAGTGGTTTGGTAAACTCACAAGAGACCCAGTACTTC.

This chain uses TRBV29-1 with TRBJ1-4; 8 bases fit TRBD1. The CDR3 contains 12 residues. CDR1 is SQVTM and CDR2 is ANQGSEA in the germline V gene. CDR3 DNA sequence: TGCGCCCAGGGGACAGGTCGCAGAAAACTGTTTTTT. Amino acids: CAQGTGRRKLFF.

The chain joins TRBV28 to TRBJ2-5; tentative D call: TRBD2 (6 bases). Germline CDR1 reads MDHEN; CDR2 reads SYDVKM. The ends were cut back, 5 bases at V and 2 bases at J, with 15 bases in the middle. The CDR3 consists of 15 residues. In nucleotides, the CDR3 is TGTGCCAGCAGTCTAGGATTGGGGGGTCAAGAGACCCAGTACTTC. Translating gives CASSLGLGGQETQYF. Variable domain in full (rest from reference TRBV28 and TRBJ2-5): DVKVTQSSRYLVKRTGEKVFLECVQDMDHENMFWYRQDPGLGLRLIYFSYDVKMKEKGDIPEGYSVSREKKERFSLILESASTNQTSMYLCASSLGLGGQETQYFGPGTRLLVL.

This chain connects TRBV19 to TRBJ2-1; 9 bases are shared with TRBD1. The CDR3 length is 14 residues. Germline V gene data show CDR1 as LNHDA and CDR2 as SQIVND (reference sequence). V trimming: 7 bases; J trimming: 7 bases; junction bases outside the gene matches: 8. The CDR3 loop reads CASKGQGTGNEQFF. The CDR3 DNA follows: TGTGCCAGTAAGGGACAGGGTACCGGGAATGAGCAGTTCTTC.

DNA for the CDR3: TGTGCCAGCATCGCGGAGGGACTGGACTATGGCTACACCTTC. It is translated as CASIAEGLDYGYTF. The genes are TRBV2 and TRBJ1-2; tentative D call: TRBD1 (5 bases). With 7 bases removed from V and 3 bases from J, the gap between germline ends came to 15 bases. The CDR3 covers 14 residues. Germline CDR1 is SNHLY and CDR2 is FYNNEI.

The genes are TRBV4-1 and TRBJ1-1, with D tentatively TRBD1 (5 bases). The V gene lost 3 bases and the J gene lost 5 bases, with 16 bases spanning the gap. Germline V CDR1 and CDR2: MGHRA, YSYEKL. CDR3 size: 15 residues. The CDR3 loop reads CASSHKKGKGTEAFF. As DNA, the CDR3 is TGCGCCAGCAGCCATAAAAAAGGGAAGGGGACTGAAGCTTTCTTT.

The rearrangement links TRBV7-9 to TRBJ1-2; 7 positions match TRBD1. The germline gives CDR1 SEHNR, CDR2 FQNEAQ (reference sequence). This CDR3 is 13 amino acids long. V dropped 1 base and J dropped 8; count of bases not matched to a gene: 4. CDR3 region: CASSLDRGEGYTF. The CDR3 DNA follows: TGTGCCAGCAGCTTAGACAGGGGAGAAGGCTACACCTTC.

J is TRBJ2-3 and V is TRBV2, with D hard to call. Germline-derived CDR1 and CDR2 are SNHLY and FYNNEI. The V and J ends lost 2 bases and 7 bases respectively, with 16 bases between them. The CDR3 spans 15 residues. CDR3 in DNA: TGTGCCAGCAGTGAAAACAGCCGACCGTATAATACGCAGTATTTT. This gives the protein CASSENSRPYNTQYF.

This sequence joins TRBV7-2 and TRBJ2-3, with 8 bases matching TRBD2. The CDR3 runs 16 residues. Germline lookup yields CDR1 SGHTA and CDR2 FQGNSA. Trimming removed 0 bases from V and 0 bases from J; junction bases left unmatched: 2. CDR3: CASSLASGGSTDTQYF. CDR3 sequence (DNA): TGTGCCAGCAGCTTAGCCAGCGGGGGAAGCACAGATACGCAGTATTTT.

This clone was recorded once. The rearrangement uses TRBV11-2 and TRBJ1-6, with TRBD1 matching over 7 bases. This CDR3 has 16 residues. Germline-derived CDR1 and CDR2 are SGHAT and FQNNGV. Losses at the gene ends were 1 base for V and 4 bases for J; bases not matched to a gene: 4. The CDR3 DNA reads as TGTGCCAGCAGCTTAGCGGGGACAGTGTATAATTCACCCCTCCACTTT. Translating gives CASSLAGTVYNSPLHF.

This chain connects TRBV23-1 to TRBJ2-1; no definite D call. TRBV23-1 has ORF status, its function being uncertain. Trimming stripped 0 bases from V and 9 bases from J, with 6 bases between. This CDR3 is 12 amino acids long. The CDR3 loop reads CASSQSPREQFF. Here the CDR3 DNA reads TGCGCCAGCAGTCAATCCCCTCGTGAGCAGTTCTTC.

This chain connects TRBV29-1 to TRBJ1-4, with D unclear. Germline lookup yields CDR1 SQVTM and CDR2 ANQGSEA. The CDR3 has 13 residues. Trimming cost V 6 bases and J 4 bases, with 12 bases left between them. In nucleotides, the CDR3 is TGCAGCGTCTACAGCTCCAATAATGAAAAACTGTTTTTT. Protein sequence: CSVYSSNNEKLFF.

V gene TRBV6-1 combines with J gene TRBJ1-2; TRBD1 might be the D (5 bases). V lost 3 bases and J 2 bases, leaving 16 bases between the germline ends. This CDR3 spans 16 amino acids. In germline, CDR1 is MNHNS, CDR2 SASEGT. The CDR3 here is CASSEYPGLQNYGYTF. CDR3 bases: TGTGCCAGCAGTGAGTACCCGGGACTTCAAAACTATGGCTACACCTTC.

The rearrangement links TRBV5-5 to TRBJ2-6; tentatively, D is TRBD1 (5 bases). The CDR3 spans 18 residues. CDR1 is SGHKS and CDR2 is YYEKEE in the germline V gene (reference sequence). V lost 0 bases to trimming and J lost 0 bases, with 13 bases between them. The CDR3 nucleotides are TGTGCCAGCAGCTTGGTAGGGGCTCTGGTCTCTGGGGCCAACGTCCTGACTTTC. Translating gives CASSLVGALVSGANVLTF.

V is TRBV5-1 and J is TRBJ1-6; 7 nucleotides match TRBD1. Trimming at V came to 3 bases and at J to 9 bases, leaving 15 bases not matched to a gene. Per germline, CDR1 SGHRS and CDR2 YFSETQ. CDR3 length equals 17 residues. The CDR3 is CASSSLGRGGESSPLHF. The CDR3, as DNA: TGCGCCAGCAGCTCCCTAGGTCGAGGGGGCGAGTCTTCACCCCTCCACTTT.

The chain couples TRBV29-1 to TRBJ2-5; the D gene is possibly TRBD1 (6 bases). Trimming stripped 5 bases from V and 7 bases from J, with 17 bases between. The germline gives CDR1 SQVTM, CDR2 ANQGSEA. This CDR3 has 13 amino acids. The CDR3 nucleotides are TGCAGCGTTTTACAGGGAGTTCGAGTGACCCAGTACTTC. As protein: CSVLQGVRVTQYF.

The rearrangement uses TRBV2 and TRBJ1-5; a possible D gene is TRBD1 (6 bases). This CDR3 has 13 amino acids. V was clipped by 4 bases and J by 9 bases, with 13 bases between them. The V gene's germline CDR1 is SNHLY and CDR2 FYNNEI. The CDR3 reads CASSVTGSGPQHF. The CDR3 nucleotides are TGTGCCAGCAGTGTCACAGGGTCTGGGCCCCAGCATTTT.

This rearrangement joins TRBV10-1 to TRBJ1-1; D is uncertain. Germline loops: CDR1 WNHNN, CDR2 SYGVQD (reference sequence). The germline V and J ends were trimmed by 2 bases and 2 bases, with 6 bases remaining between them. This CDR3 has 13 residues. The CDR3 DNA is TGCGCCAGCAGTGAGGGGAGCAACACTGAAGCTTTCTTT. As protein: CASSEGSNTEAFF.

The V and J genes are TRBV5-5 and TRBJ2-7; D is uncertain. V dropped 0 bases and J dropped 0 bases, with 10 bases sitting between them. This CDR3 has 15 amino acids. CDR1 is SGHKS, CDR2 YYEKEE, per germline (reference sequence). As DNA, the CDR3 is TGTGCCAGCAGCTTGGTGGGCAGTAGCTCCTACGAGCAGTACTTC. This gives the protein CASSLVGSSSYEQYF.